This TCR beta chain comes out of a study of blood T cell repertoires in COVID-19. Looking at the study overall: Samples of COVID-19 (acute and convalescent) were obtained from the United States, Italy and Spain. The cDNA or gDNA used as material had been derived from T cells, B-cell-depleted T cells, or PBMCs.

The V and J ends lost 4 bases and 5 bases respectively, with 12 bases between them. Germline CDR1 reads MGHDK; CDR2 reads SYGVNS. The CDR3 covers 15 residues. Only one count was recorded for this clone. Study processing details: Reference gene primer amplification gave estimated nucleated cell counts. TCRdb's copy holds only in-frame clones and misses some; the assay was immunoSEQ multiplex PCR. D and trimming come from the DNA, and the V and J calls and clone size come from that table. Of about 140,000 clones in the sample, 88% were seen once. The source is a man in his sixties or seventies with acute or convalescent COVID-19. Specimen: peripheral blood. This rearrangement joins TRBV25-1 to TRBJ1-6; a weak D match, TRBD1 (6 bases). The CDR3 DNA reads as TGTGCCAGCAGTGCGGGACACCGGAATAATTCACCCCTCCACTTT. It specifies CASSAGHRNNSPLHF.